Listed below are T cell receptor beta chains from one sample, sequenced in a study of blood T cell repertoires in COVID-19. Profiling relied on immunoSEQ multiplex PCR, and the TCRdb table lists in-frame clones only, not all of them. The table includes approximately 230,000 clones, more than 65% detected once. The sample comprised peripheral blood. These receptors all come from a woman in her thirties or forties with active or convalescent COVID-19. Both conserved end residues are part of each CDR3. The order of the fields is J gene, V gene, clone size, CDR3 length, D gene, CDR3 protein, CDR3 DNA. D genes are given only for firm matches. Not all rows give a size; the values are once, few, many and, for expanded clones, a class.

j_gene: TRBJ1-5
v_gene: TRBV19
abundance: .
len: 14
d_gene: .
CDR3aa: CASSAGGGNQPQHF
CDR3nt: TGTGCCAGTAGTGCGGGGGGCGGCAATCAGCCCCAGCATTTT

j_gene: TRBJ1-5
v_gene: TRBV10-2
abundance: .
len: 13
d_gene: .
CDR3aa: CASSTQGHQPQHF
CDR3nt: TGCGCCAGCAGTACACAGGGCCATCAGCCCCAGCATTTT

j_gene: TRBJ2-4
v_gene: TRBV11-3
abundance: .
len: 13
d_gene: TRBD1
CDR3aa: CASSSDRWSIQYF
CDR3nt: TGTGCCAGCAGCTCGGACAGGTGGTCCATTCAGTACTTC

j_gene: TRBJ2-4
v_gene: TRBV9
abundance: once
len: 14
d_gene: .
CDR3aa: CASSVGPGQNIQYF
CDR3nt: TGTGCCAGCAGCGTAGGGCCGGGTCAAAACATTCAGTACTTC

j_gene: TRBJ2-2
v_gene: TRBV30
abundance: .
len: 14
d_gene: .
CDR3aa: CAWSPDSRYGELFF
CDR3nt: TGTGCCTGGAGCCCGGACAGTCGGTACGGGGAGCTGTTTTTT

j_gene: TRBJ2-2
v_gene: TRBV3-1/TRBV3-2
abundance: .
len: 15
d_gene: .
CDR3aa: CASTLMGSDTGELFF
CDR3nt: TGTGCCAGCACCCTAATGGGGAGTGACACCGGGGAGCTGTTTTTT

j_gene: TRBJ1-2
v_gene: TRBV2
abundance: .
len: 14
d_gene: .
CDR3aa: CASSGQAGIYGYTF
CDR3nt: TGTGCCAGCAGTGGACAGGCTGGAATCTATGGCTACACCTTC

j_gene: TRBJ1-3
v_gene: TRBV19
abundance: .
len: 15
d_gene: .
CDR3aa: CASSILAGSGNTIYF
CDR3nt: TGTGCCAGTAGTATCCTGGCAGGCTCTGGAAACACCATATATTTT

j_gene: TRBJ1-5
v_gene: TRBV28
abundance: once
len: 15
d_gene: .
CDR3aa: CASSPGTLLNQPQHF
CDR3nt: TGTGCCAGCAGCCCCGGGACACTGCTCAATCAGCCCCAGCATTTT

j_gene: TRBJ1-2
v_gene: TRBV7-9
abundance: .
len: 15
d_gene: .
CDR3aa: CASSQEGVRGYGYTF
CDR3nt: TGTGCCAGCAGCCAGGAGGGCGTACGGGGCTATGGCTACACCTTC

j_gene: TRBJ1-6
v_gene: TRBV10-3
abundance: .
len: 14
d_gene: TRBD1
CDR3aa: CAISGEGARSPLHF
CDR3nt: TGTGCCATCAGTGGAGAGGGGGCCAGATCACCCCTCCACTTT

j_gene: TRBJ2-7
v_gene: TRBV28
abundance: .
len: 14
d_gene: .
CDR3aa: CASRPPLLAYEQYF
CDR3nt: TGTGCCAGCAGACCCCCCCTACTAGCCTACGAGCAGTACTTC

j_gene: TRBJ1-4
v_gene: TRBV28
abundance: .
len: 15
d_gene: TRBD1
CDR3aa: CASRSGTGGNEKLFF
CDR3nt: TGTGCCAGCCGATCCGGGACAGGGGGGAATGAAAAACTGTTTTTT